Detailed here is one T cell receptor (beta chain). The antigen it binds to is not known. There are no base qualities to consult, and no much larger clone falls within one base. This entry belongs to a study of blood T cell repertoires in COVID-19 (dated by TCRdb to 2018 to 2020). At the level of the whole study: Samples from collaborators originated in the United States, Italy and Spain and spanned both the acute and convalescent phases of COVID-19. The sample metadata nearly always contained a de-identified subject ID, COVID-19 status, age in years and sex. Deeply sampled blood TCRbeta repertoires from subjects exposed to, actively infected with, or recovered from COVID-19 were included in the dataset. Where available, HLA class I and class II types were obtained from metadata supplied by the sample provider rather than from assay-based typing. The material from the prospective study consisted of cDNA or gDNA derived from T cells, B-cell-depleted T cells, or PBMCs. The samples were drawn from two sources: the first 160 participants of the ongoing ImmuneRACE study, and 1,000 to 1,500 subjects contributed by 6 global collaborators. The repertoires were made available in a free public database intended to serve as a resource for research on the immune response to SARS-CoV-2.

Whole blood was collected in K2EDTA tubes by collaborating institutions according to the institutions' own protocols. Collaborator samples were shipped for TCRbeta analysis as frozen whole blood, isolated PBMCs, or DNA extracted from either sample type. What the work shows at the level of the full study, not this receptor alone: How much clinical and demographic metadata was included differed by source and by participant, and the metadata was provided uncurated.

The germline V gene (reference sequence) sets CDR1 to SEHNR and CDR2 to FQNEAQ. From V the trimming removes 5 bases and from J it removes 8 bases, while the gene matches leave 11 bases of the junction unaccounted for. The CDR3 goes from the cysteine to the phenylalanine over 14 residues. The sequence is cut down to CDR3 DNA, 42 bases in frame from base 1. TCRbeta CDR3 regions were amplified from genomic DNA using the immunoSEQ Assay, a bias-controlled multiplex PCR. Per the original workflow: Nucleated cell counts per sample were estimated from amplification of reference gene primers within the assay. To quantify the absolute abundance of each unique TCRbeta CDR3 rearrangement, sequence reads were collapsed and filtered. For each sample, productive Simpson clonality was calculated by taking the square root of Simpson's diversity index across productive rearrangements. TCRdb re-hosts the immuneACCESS table, in-frame sequences only. Its copies lack some clones; in the studies checked, an unresolved V gene accounts for under half of them, and the cause for the rest is not known. The D gene and trimming were derived from the DNA, and the V and J assignments and clone size from that table. The sample table contains more than 250,000 clones; only one count was recorded for around 88% of them. The biggest ten clones account for roughly 1.2% of the sample.

The TCR originated in a woman aged 50 to 65 with acute or convalescent COVID-19. Sequencing used peripheral blood. The chain was built from TRBV7-9 and TRBJ1-2; TRBD1 matches 7 bases in the middle. The CDR3 reads as follows: CASSPRQGSDGYTF. The base sequence is TGTGCCAGCAGCCCCAGACAGGGAAGTGACGGCTACACCTTC.